The 31 T cell receptor beta chains below come from one sample, sequenced in a study of blood T cell repertoires in COVID-19. Assay used: immunoSEQ multiplex PCR; TCRdb lists only in-frame clones, some missing. The table lists 150,000 to 200,000 clones, about four fifths of them singletons, with approximately 2% in the top ten. Sequencing input: peripheral blood. All receptors come from a woman older than 75 with acute or convalescent COVID-19.

This chain uses TRBV7-2 with TRBJ1-5; D is unresolved. Germline V gene data show CDR1 as SGHTA and CDR2 as FQGNSA. V was pared by 1 base and J by 3 bases, with 10 bases between. The CDR3 spans 15 residues. CDR3 region: CASSLVVGNNQPQHF. CDR3 nucleotide sequence: TGTGCCAGCAGCTTAGTGGTCGGGAACAATCAGCCCCAGCATTTT.

In its sample, this clone was seen once. The chain is built from TRBV21-1 and TRBJ2-7; whether TRBD2, the table's D call, matches the DNA was not checked. TRBV21-1 is given as a pseudogene. CDR3 length: 15 residues. The CDR3 nucleotides read TGTGCCAGCAGCAAAGGAGCGGGAGGGCCCCACGAGCAGTACTTC. This sequence encodes CASSKGAGGPHEQYF.

This clone showed up just once. V is TRBV2 and J is TRBJ1-4; D call uncertain. This CDR3 contains 15 residues. Trimming stripped 4 bases from V and 0 bases from J, with 9 bases between. Germline V CDR1 and CDR2: SNHLY, FYNNEI. CDR3 nucleotides: TGTGCCAGCAGTGTTGGTCCGGCAACTAATGAAAAACTGTTTTTT. Translating it yields CASSVGPATNEKLFF.

The rearrangement links TRBV4-1 to TRBJ2-3; maybe TRBD2 (6 bases). Germline loops: CDR1 MGHRA, CDR2 YSYEKL. V dropped 5 bases and J dropped 0 bases, with 15 bases sitting between them. This CDR3 has 16 residues. The CDR3 bases are TGCGCCAGCAGCGACGTAGGGACTTTTAGCACAGATACGCAGTATTTT. It yields the protein CASSDVGTFSTDTQYF.

As concerns this clone: Other DNA variants within this sample encode the same CDR3. This chain connects TRBV5-1 to TRBJ1-3; tentatively, D is TRBD1 (5 bases). Germline assignment: CDR1 SGHRS and CDR2 YFSETQ. This CDR3 region has 15 residues. V was shortened by 2 bases and J by 0 bases, with 9 bases between the two germline ends. In nucleotides, the CDR3 is TGCGCCAGCAGCTTAGTAGGGGACTCTGGAAACACCATATATTTT. Translating it yields CASSLVGDSGNTIYF.

CDR3 nucleotides: TGTGCCACCAGTGACTCAGGACAGGGGGGCAATCAGCCCCAGCATTTT. Its protein is CATSDSGQGGNQPQHF. The chain has TRBV24-1 and TRBJ1-5; TRBD1 aligns across 10 bases. With V trimmed by 4 bases and J by 2 bases, 4 bases remained unmatched. The length of the CDR3 is 16 residues. Germline V gene data show CDR1 as KGHDR and CDR2 as SFDVKD.

This clone has more than one count but fewer than ten. V and J are TRBV4-3 and TRBJ1-3; no clear D gene. Germline V gene lookup returns CDR1 LGHNA and CDR2 YSLEER. V was cut by 1 base and J by 4 bases, with 14 bases left in between. The CDR3 extends over 16 amino acids. Here the CDR3 DNA reads TGCGCCAGCAGCCAAGTGGGCCCTCGATCGGGAAACACCATATATTTT. This codes for CASSQVGPRSGNTIYF.

The genes are TRBV9 and TRBJ2-7; maybe TRBD1 (7 bases). CDR3 length: 14 amino acids. Trimming stripped 0 bases from V and 3 bases from J, with 10 bases between. Germline V gene data show CDR1 as SGDLS and CDR2 as YYNGEE. The chain's CDR3 is CASSVGQGGYEQYF. The CDR3 DNA is TGTGCCAGCAGCGTAGGACAGGGAGGCTACGAGCAGTACTTC.

V gene TRBV6-5 combines with J gene TRBJ1-6; D gene ambiguous. This CDR3 comprises 13 residues. Trimming left V 7 bases short and J 4 bases short, with 8 bases between. Germline lookup yields CDR1 MNHEY and CDR2 SVGAGI. The CDR3 region has the DNA TGTGCCAGCAATCCAGATTATAATTCACCCCTCCACTTT. This sequence encodes CASNPDYNSPLHF.

The gene calls are TRBV11-2 and TRBJ1-6; D perhaps matches TRBD1 (5 bases). The CDR3 runs 14 residues. Trimming cost V 5 bases and J 6 bases, with 11 bases left between them. Germline V lookup: CDR1 SGHAT, CDR2 FQNNGV. CDR3 sequence (DNA): TGTGCCAGCAGCCCCCGACAGACTAATTCACCCCTCCACTTT. The encoded protein is CASSPRQTNSPLHF.

This sequence joins TRBV6-2 or TRBV6-3 and TRBJ2-7, with D possibly TRBD2 on 7 matching bases. With 4 bases removed from V and 2 bases from J, the gap between germline ends came to 24 bases. CDR3 length equals 18 residues. From germline, CDR1 is MNHEY and CDR2 SVGEGT. The CDR3 spells CASSSGGGGTGEPYEQYF. CDR3 coding DNA: TGTGCCAGCAGTTCCGGGGGCGGGGGAACGGGAGAGCCCTACGAGCAGTACTTC.

V gene TRBV5-6 combines with J gene TRBJ2-1; TRBD2 aligns across 10 bases. This CDR3 contains 13 residues. V was pared by 10 bases and J by 9 bases, with 10 bases of the junction left unmatched. Germline values: CDR1 SGHDT, CDR2 YYEEEE. The CDR3 nucleotides are TGTGCCGTAGGTAGTAGCGGGAGGTTTGAGCAGTTCTTC. Translating it yields CAVGSSGRFEQFF.

This chain uses TRBV11-2 with TRBJ2-3; the match to TRBD2 covers 8 bases. This CDR3 comprises 16 residues. The germline CDR1 and CDR2 sequences are SGHAT and FQNNGV. J was trimmed by 9 bases and V by 1 base; bases with no gene match: 12. For the CDR3, the DNA is TGTGCCAGCAGCTTAGTCCAGCGGGGGCTGCCCGGGACGCAGTATTTT. It yields the protein CASSLVQRGLPGTQYF.

The rearrangement links TRBV4-3 to TRBJ2-4, with D tentatively TRBD2 (5 bases). From germline, CDR1 is LGHNA and CDR2 YSLEER. CDR3 length: 16 residues. V was trimmed by 4 bases and J by 1 base, leaving 14 bases between them. The CDR3 coding sequence is TGCGCCAGCAGCCCCGGGGTAGCTGGGGCCAAAAACATTCAGTACTTC. This codes for CASSPGVAGAKNIQYF.

The chain recombines TRBV21-1 with TRBJ2-7; the listed D gene, TRBD2, was not tested against the DNA. TRBV21-1 is noted as a pseudogene. The CDR3 has 15 amino acids. Here the CDR3 DNA reads TGTGCCAGCAGCCAAACCCGGGACTGCTTCTACGAGCAGTACTTC. Protein sequence: CASSQTRDCFYEQYF.

The V and J genes are TRBV6-2 or TRBV6-3 and TRBJ1-5; possibly TRBD1 for D (6 bases). The CDR3 extends over 15 amino acids. Germline values: CDR1 MNHEY, CDR2 SVGEGT. V lost 4 bases, J lost 1 base, and 11 bases lay in between. The CDR3 bases are TGTGCCAGCAGTTCGCAGGGGTCGAGCAATCAGCCCCAGCATTTT. It is translated as CASSSQGSSNQPQHF.

V usage is TRBV4-3 and J usage is TRBJ2-7; D perhaps matches TRBD2 (6 bases). The CDR3 totals 15 residues. V lost 1 base and J lost 7, with 17 bases in between. The V gene's germline CDR1 is LGHNA and CDR2 YSLEER. CDR3: CASSQATQTAGEQYF. In DNA, the CDR3 is TGCGCCAGCAGCCAAGCGACCCAGACCGCGGGGGAGCAGTACTTC.

This rearrangement joins TRBV19 to TRBJ1-5; D is unresolved. This CDR3 has 13 amino acids. Germline V lookup: CDR1 LNHDA, CDR2 SQIVND (reference sequence). The ends were cut back, 4 bases at V and 6 bases at J, with 10 bases in the middle. Written as DNA, the CDR3 is TGTGCCAGTAGTAGGGGAGTGCCTCAGCCCCAGCATTTT. It is translated as CASSRGVPQPQHF.

The chain joins TRBV10-3 to TRBJ1-5; D is perhaps TRBD1 (6 bases). The V end lost 2 bases, the J end lost 0 bases, and 14 bases lay between the germline ends. CDR3 size: 17 residues. Per the germline V gene, CDR1 is ENHRY and CDR2 is SYGVKD. CDR3 sequence (DNA): TGTGCCATCAGTGAGACCCACCGGACAGATAGCAATCAGCCCCAGCATTTT. It codes for CAISETHRTDSNQPQHF.

J is TRBJ2-1 and V is TRBV5-1, with 9 bases that match TRBD2. Germline values: CDR1 SGHRS, CDR2 YFSETQ. J gave up 8 bases and V 5 bases, and 8 bases lay outside the gene matches. CDR3 length equals 14 residues. CDR3 region: CASRGLAGIDEQFF. CDR3 nucleotides: TGCGCCAGCAGAGGGCTAGCGGGGATCGATGAGCAGTTCTTC.

The rearrangement uses TRBV18 and TRBJ2-7, with a tentative D call TRBD1 (6 bases). The length of the CDR3 is 13 residues. Trimming pared 2 bases from V and 5 bases from J, leaving 10 bases between. Germline CDR1 KGHSH, CDR2 LQKENI. CDR3 DNA: TGTGCCAGCTCACCAAACAGGGCGGACGAGCAGTACTTC. Its translation is CASSPNRADEQYF.

The chain is built from TRBV7-8 and TRBJ2-6; TRBD2 matches at 12 bases. CDR1 is SGHVS, CDR2 FQNEAQ, per germline. Unmatched junction bases numbered 8, after V lost 5 bases and J lost 0 bases. The CDR3 is 19 residues long. CDR3 DNA: TGTGCCAGCAGCCGGACTAGCGGGACCCTGAGCTCTGGGGCCAACGTCCTGACTTTC. Its protein product is CASSRTSGTLSSGANVLTF. The whole variable domain, filled in from reference TRBV7-8 and TRBJ2-6, reads GAGVSQSPRYKVAKRGQDVALRCDPISGHVSLFWYQQALGQGPEFLTYFQNEAQLDKSGLPSDRFFAERPEGSVSTLKIQRTQQEDSAVYLCASSRTSGTLSSGANVLTFGAGSRLTVL.

The chain carries TRBV4-1 and TRBJ1-6; tentatively, D is TRBD1 (5 bases). CDR3 length: 15 residues. Trimming shortened V by 4 bases and J by 0 bases, and 7 bases separated the two germline ends. Germline assignment: CDR1 MGHRA and CDR2 YSYEKL. In DNA form, the CDR3 reads TGCGCCAGCAGCCGGGGGGGCTCCTATAATTCACCCCTCCACTTT. As protein: CASSRGGSYNSPLHF.

This clone has just one count. J is TRBJ2-1 and V is TRBV7-9; D gene unclear. This CDR3 has 12 residues. V lost 1 base and J lost 10, with 8 bases in between. Germline V gives CDR1 SEHNR, CDR2 FQNEAQ (reference sequence). The CDR3 spells CASSLDWREQFF. The CDR3, as DNA: TGTGCCAGCAGCTTAGATTGGCGGGAGCAGTTCTTC.

This clone was seen ten or more times. The chain is built from TRBV6-5 and TRBJ1-2, with 8 nucleotides matching TRBD1. The CDR3 contains 14 residues. The germline CDR1 and CDR2 sequences are MNHEY and SVGAGI. The V and J ends lost 5 bases and 5 bases, in that order; junction bases with no gene match: 7. DNA of the CDR3: TGTGCCAGCAGTAGGACAGGGCGGGGGTATGGCTACACCTTC. The encoded protein is CASSRTGRGYGYTF.

This chain connects TRBV30 to TRBJ1-1; TRBD1 matches at 7 bases. From germline, CDR1 is GTSNPN and CDR2 SVGIG (reference sequence). This CDR3 spans 16 amino acids. V shed 4 bases, J shed 5 bases, and the junction held 16 bases outside the gene matches. CDR3 sequence: CAWKEPRAGGITEAFF. Written as DNA, the CDR3 is TGTGCCTGGAAGGAACCCCGGGCAGGGGGAATAACTGAAGCTTTCTTT.

Comments on this clone: Other DNA sequences in the sample encode the same CDR3. As DNA, the CDR3 is TGTGCCAGTAGATCCATGAACACTGAAGCTTTCTTT. It codes for CASRSMNTEAFF. The chain couples TRBV27 to TRBJ1-1; D gene uncertain. This CDR3 spans 12 amino acids. V lost 9 bases to trimming and J lost 0 bases, with 8 bases between them. Germline V lookup: CDR1 MNHEY, CDR2 SMNVEV (reference sequence).

There are a few counts of this clone. V is TRBV19 and J is TRBJ2-2; 7 nucleotides align to TRBD1. Germline CDR1 LNHDA, CDR2 SQIVND (reference sequence). V lost 1 base to trimming and J lost 1 base; unmatched junction nucleotides: 0. CDR3 length: 15 residues. The DNA of the CDR3 is TGTGCCAGTAGTATAGGGACAGGGAACACCGGGGAGCTGTTTTTT. Protein sequence: CASSIGTGNTGELFF.

CDR3 DNA: TGTGCCAGCAGCGCCGGGACAGGGGGTAAAATTGAAAAACTGTTTTTT. Its translation is CASSAGTGGKIEKLFF. The chain employs TRBV9 and TRBJ1-4; 11 nucleotides match TRBD1. The CDR3 totals 16 residues. Germline loops: CDR1 SGDLS, CDR2 YYNGEE. Losses at the gene ends were 3 bases for V and 7 bases for J; bases not matched to a gene: 8.

This clone was seen a few times. The chain couples TRBV6-6 to TRBJ1-2, with D possibly TRBD1 on 6 matching bases. V was cut by 2 bases and J by 4 bases, with 8 bases left in between. The germline gives CDR1 MNHNY, CDR2 SVGAGI (reference sequence). The CDR3 covers 13 residues. CDR3 in amino acids: CASSYTGSYGYTF. The CDR3 nucleotides are TGTGCCAGCAGTTACACAGGGTCCTATGGCTACACCTTC.

This clone was detected only once. J is TRBJ1-5 and V is TRBV12-3 or TRBV12-4; D gene uncertain. This CDR3 comprises 12 residues. Trimming took 3 bases from V and 9 from J, leaving 9 bases between them. Here the CDR3 reads CASSFPPSPQHF. The CDR3 nucleotides are TGTGCCAGCAGTTTCCCCCCATCGCCCCAGCATTTT.